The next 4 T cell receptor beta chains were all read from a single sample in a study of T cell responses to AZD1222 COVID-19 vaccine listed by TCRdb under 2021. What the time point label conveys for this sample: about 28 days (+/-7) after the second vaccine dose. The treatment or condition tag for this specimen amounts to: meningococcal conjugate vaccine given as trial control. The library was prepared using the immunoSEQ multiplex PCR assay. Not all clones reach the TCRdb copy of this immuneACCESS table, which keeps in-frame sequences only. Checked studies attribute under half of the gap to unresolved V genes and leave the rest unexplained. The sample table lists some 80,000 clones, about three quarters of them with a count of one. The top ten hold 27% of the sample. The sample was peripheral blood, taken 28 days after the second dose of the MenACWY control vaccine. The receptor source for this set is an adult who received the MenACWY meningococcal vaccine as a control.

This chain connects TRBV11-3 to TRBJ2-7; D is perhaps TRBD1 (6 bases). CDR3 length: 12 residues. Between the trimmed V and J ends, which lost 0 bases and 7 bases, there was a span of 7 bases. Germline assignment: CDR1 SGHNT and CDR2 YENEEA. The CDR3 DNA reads TGTGCCAGCAGCTTAGACGGGACAGAGCAGTACTTC. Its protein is CASSLDGTEQYF. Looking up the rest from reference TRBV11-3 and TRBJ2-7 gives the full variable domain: EAGVVQSPRYKIIEKKQPVAFWCNPISGHNTLYWYLQNLGQGPELLIRYENEEAVDDSQLPKDRFSAERLKGVDSTLKIQPAELGDSAVYLCASSLDGTEQYFGPGTRLTVT.

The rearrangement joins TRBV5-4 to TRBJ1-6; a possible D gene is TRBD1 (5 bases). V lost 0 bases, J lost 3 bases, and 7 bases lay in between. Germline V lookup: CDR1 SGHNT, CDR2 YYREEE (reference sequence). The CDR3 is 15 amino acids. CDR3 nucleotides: TGTGCCAGCAGCTTGGGAGGGGTCTATAATTCACCCCTCCACTTT. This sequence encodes CASSLGGVYNSPLHF.

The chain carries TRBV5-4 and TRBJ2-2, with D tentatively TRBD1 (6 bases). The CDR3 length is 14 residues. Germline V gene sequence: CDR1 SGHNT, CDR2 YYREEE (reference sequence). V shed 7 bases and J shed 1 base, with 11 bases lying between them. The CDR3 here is CASSRDKNTGELFF. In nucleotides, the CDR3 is TGTGCCAGCTCCCGGGACAAGAACACCGGGGAGCTGTTTTTT. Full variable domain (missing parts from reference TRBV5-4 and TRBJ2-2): ETGVTQSPTHLIKTRGQQVTLRCSSQSGHNTVSWYQQALGQGPQFIFQYYREEENGRGNFPPRFSGLQFPNYSSELNVNALELDDSALYLCASSRDKNTGELFFGEGSRLTVL.

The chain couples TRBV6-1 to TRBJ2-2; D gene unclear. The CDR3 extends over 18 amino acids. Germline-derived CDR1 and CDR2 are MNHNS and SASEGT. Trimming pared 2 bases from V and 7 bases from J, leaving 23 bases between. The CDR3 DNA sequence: TGTGCCAGCAGTGAAAGCTCCGCCTCTTATCGACGTAGCGGGGAGCTGTTTTTT. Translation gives CASSESSASYRRSGELFF.